This T cell receptor (beta chain) was observed in a study of T cell responses to AZD1222 COVID-19 vaccine. Turning to the study itself: Pooled together were second doses at about 4 or about 12 weeks.

CDR1 is SEHNR, CDR2 FQNEAQ, per germline (reference sequence). The CDR3 spans 17 residues. Between the trimmed V and J ends, which lost 5 bases and 4 bases, there was a span of 18 bases. TCRdb's table, derived via immunoSEQ multiplex PCR, lists solely in-frame clones and lacks some. The repertoire holds some 160,000 clones, with 85% to 95% as singletons. Study-level points and caveats: Repertoire sampling was restricted to post-peak T cell response timepoints.

Concerning this clone: The antigen is unknown.

This receptor was taken from an adult in good health. Here the sequenced sample was peripheral blood, taken on day 0 of AZD1222 vaccination. V is TRBV7-9 and J is TRBJ1-6; a weak D match, TRBD1 (6 bases). The DNA of the CDR3 is TGTGCCAGCAGCCAGGGGACACAGGGCTTTTATAATTCACCCCTCCACTTT. Amino acids: CASSQGTQGFYNSPLHF.